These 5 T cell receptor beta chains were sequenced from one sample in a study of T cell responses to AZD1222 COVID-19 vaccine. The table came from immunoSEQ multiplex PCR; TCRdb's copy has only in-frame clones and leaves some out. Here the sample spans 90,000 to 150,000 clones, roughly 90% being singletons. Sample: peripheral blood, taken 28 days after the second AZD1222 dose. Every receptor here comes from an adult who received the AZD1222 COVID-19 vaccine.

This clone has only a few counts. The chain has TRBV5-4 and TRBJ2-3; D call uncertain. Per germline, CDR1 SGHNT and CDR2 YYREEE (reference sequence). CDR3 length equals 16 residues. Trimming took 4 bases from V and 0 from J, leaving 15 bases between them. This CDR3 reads CASSLSAPASTDTQYF. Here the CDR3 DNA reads TGTGCCAGCAGCCTGAGTGCTCCGGCTAGCACAGATACGCAGTATTTT. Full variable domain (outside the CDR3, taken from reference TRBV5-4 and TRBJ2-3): ETGVTQSPTHLIKTRGQQVTLRCSSQSGHNTVSWYQQALGQGPQFIFQYYREEENGRGNFPPRFSGLQFPNYSSELNVNALELDDSALYLCASSLSAPASTDTQYFGPGTRLTVL.

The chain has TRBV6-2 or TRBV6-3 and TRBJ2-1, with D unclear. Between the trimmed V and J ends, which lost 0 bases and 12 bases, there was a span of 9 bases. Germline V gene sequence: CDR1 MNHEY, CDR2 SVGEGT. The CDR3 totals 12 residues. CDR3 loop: CASSYSKVWQFF. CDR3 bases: TGTGCCAGCAGTTACTCGAAAGTTTGGCAGTTCTTC.

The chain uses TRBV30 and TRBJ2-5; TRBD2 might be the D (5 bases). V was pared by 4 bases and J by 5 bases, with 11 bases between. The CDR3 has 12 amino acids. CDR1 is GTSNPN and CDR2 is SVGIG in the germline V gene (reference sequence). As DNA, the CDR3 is TGTGCCTGGACTCGGGGTTTGGAGACCCAGTACTTC. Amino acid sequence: CAWTRGLETQYF. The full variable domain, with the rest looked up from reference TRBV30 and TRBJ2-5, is SQTIHQWPATLVQPVGSPLSLECTVEGTSNPNLYWYRQAAGRGLQLLFYSVGIGQISSEVPQNLSASRPQDRQFILSSKKLLLSDSGFYLCAWTRGLETQYFGPGTRLLVL.

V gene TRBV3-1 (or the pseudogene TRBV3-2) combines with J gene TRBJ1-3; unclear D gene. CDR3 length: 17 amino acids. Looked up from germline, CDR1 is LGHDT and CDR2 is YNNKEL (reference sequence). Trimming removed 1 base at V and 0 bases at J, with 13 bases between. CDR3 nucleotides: TGTGCCAGCAGCCAAGTGGGAGGACCGTTCTCTGGAAACACCATATATTTT. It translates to CASSQVGGPFSGNTIYF.

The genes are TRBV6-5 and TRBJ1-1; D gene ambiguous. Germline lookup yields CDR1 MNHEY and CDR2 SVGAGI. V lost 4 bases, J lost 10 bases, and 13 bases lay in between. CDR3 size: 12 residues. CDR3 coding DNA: TGTGCCAGCAGTTCTCGGGTGGAGGGAGCTTTCTTT. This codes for CASSSRVEGAFF.